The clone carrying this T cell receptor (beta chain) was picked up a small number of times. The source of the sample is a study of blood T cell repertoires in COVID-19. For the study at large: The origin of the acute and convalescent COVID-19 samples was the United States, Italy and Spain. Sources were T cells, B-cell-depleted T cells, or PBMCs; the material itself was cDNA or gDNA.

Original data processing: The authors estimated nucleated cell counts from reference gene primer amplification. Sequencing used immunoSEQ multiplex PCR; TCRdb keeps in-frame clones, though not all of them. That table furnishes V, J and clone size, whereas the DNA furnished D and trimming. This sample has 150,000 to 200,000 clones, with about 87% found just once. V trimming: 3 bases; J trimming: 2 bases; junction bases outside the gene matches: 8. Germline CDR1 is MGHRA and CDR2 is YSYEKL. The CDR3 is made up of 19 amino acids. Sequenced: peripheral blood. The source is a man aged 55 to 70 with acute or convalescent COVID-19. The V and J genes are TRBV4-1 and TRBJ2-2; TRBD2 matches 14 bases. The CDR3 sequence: CASSQERLAGGINTGELFF. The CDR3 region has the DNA TGCGCCAGCAGCCAGGAGAGACTAGCGGGGGGGATAAACACCGGGGAGCTGTTTTTT.